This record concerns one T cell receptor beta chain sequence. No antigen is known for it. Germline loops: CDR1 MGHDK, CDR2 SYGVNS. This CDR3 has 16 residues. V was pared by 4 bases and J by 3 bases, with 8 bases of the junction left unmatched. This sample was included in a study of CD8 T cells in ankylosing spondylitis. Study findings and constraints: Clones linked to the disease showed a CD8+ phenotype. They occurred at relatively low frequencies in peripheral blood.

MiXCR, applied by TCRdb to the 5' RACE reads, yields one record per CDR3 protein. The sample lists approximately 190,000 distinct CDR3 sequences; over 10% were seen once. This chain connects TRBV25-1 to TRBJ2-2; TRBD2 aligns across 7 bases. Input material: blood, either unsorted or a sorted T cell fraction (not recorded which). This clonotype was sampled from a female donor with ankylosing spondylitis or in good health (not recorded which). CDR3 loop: CASSGGGRPYTGELFF. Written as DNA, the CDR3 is TGTGCCAGCAGTGGGGGGGGGAGACCTTACACCGGGGAGCTGTTTTTT.